One and the same sample provided the 12 T cell receptor beta chains below, sequenced in a study of T-cell reconstitution after alpha-beta-depleted transplantation in children. Researchers prepared the TCRbeta library using unique molecular identifiers, the study reports. One entry per CDR3 protein, called by TCRdb with MiXCR from the PCR reads. The sample gives around 700,000 distinct CDR3 sequences, around 13% of which show up once; about 0.77% is in the top ten. Sequenced material: PBMCs, taken before TCRalphabeta/CD19-depleted stem cell transplant. The receptors were sampled from a girl aged 2 to 9 with congenital amegakaryocytic thrombocytopenia, due to receive a stem cell transplant.

The CDR3 bases are TGTGCCAGTAGCTCAATACAGGGGGGACGGCTGCATGAGCAGTTCTTC. Protein product: CASSSIQGGRLHEQFF. The rearrangement joins TRBV19 to TRBJ2-1; 8 nucleotides line up with TRBD1. Germline V gives CDR1 LNHDA, CDR2 SQIVND (reference sequence). This CDR3 comprises 16 residues. J gave up 8 bases and V 6 bases, and 15 bases lay outside the gene matches.

The chain uses TRBV28 and TRBJ2-5; D is possibly TRBD2 (6 bases). Germline values: CDR1 MDHEN, CDR2 SYDVKM. The length of the CDR3 is 16 residues. V lost 2 bases and J 1 base, leaving 14 bases between the germline ends. The CDR3 reads CASSLGEAGPQETQYF. Written as DNA, the CDR3 is TGTGCCAGCAGTTTAGGGGAGGCTGGTCCCCAAGAGACCCAGTACTTC.

At least ten counts were recorded for this clonotype. J is TRBJ2-5 and V is TRBV9, with 8 bases matching TRBD1. The CDR3 is 14 residues long. The V segment lost 2 bases and the J segment 1 base; nucleotides outside the gene matches: 1. Germline CDR1 reads SGDLS; CDR2 reads YYNGEE. The CDR3 DNA is TGTGCCAGCAGCGTTGACAGGGGCCAAGAGACCCAGTACTTC. It is translated as CASSVDRGQETQYF.

This clonotype appeared many times. The J gene is TRBJ2-1, the V gene TRBV20-1; TRBD2 matches at 14 bases. V lost 4 bases and J lost 9; bases outside the gene matches: 11. The CDR3 is made up of 16 amino acids. Germline-derived CDR1 and CDR2 are DFQATT and SNEGSKA (reference sequence). This CDR3 is CSAKRPGTSGSSEQFF. The CDR3 DNA follows: TGCAGTGCTAAACGACCCGGGACTAGCGGGAGCAGTGAGCAGTTCTTC.

This clonotype was found a few times. The chain employs TRBV7-9 and TRBJ2-1; D is unresolved. The V end was cut by 3 bases, the J end by 1 base, with 10 bases between. The CDR3 length is 15 residues. CDR1 is SEHNR and CDR2 is FQNEAQ in the germline V gene (reference sequence). The CDR3 protein is CASSLQQLSYNEQFF. CDR3 in DNA: TGTGCCAGCAGCTTGCAGCAATTATCCTACAATGAGCAGTTCTTC.

This clonotype was observed many times. The V call is TRBV27, the J call TRBJ2-1; D is perhaps TRBD1 (6 bases). V lost 3 bases and J lost 5, with 11 bases in between. Germline V gene data show CDR1 as MNHEY and CDR2 as SMNVEV (reference sequence). The CDR3 consists of 14 residues. CDR3 nucleotide sequence: TGTGCCAGCAGTTTGTGGCAGGGGAACAATGAGCAGTTCTTC. This encodes CASSLWQGNNEQFF.

The sample holds many counts of this clonotype. The chain employs TRBV20-1 and TRBJ1-5; D remains unclear. The V gene's germline CDR1 is DFQATT and CDR2 SNEGSKA (reference sequence). Trimming took 0 bases from V and 7 from J, leaving 10 bases between them. This CDR3 comprises 13 residues. The CDR3 DNA follows: TGCAGTGCTAGAGATCGGGTTTTCCAGCCCCAGCATTTT. Residues: CSARDRVFQPQHF.

This clonotype showed up many times. The chain is built from TRBV27 and TRBJ1-1; maybe TRBD1 (6 bases). In germline, CDR1 is MNHEY, CDR2 SMNVEV (reference sequence). The CDR3 runs 15 residues. Deletions cut 3 bases from V and 4 bases from J, with 15 bases between. CDR3 sequence: CASSFRGGGGTEAFF. Written as DNA, the CDR3 is TGTGCCAGCAGTTTCCGGGGGGGCGGAGGCACTGAAGCTTTCTTT.

Many counts were recorded for this clonotype. This chain joins TRBV24-1 and TRBJ2-2, with unresolved D. CDR1 is KGHDR and CDR2 is SFDVKD in the germline V gene. With 7 bases removed from V and 2 bases from J, the gap between germline ends came to 10 bases. The CDR3 is 14 residues long. The CDR3 loop is CATRDGDNTGELFF. In DNA, the CDR3 is TGTGCCACCAGGGACGGAGATAACACCGGGGAGCTGTTTTTT.

This clonotype was counted at least ten times. The chain couples TRBV5-1 to TRBJ1-6; D not certain. This CDR3 is built from 14 residues. CDR1 is SGHRS, CDR2 YFSETQ, per germline. V dropped 0 bases and J dropped 7 bases, with 8 bases sitting between them. DNA for the CDR3: TGCGCCAGCAGCTTGGTAGCCTCAAATTCACCCCTCCACTTT. Its translation is CASSLVASNSPLHF.

The chain has TRBV20-1 and TRBJ2-7; D assignment may be TRBD1 or TRBD2 (6 bases each). Trimming left V 1 base short and J 3 bases short, with 13 bases between. Germline lookup yields CDR1 DFQATT and CDR2 SNEGSKA (reference sequence). The CDR3 is 14 amino acids. CDR3 amino acids: CSARGGDTSYEQYF. The CDR3 bases are TGCAGTGCTAGAGGCGGGGACACGAGCTACGAGCAGTACTTC.

This clonotype was counted many times. The chain carries TRBV20-1 and TRBJ2-1, with D perhaps matching TRBD2 (6 bases). The CDR3 sequence is 14 residues long. Trimming removed 5 bases from V and 0 bases from J, with 11 bases in between. Germline V lookup: CDR1 DFQATT, CDR2 SNEGSKA (reference sequence). The CDR3 nucleotides read TGCAGTGCTGAACTAGCCAGCTCCTACAATGAGCAGTTCTTC. Its protein product is CSAELASSYNEQFF.